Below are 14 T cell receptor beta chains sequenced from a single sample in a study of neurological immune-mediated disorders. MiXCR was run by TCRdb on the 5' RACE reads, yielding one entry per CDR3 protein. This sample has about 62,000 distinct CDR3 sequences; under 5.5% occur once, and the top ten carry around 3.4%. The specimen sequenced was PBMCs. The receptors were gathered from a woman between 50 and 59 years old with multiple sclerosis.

Written as DNA, the CDR3 is TGTGCCAGCAGTACCAACAGGGGGGGAGGCGAGCAGTACGTC. Encoded protein: CASSTNRGGGEQYV. V is TRBV6-6 and J is TRBJ2-7; TRBD1 might be the D (8 bases). Germline CDR1 and CDR2: MNHNY and SVGAGI (reference sequence). The CDR3 totals 14 residues. The ends were cut back, 5 bases at V and 6 bases at J, with 17 bases in the middle.

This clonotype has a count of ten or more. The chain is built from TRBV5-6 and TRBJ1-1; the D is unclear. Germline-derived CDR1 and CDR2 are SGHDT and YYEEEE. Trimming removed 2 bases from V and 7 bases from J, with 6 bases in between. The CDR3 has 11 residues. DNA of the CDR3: TGTGCCAGCAGCTTCACAGATGAAGCTTTCTTT. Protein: CASSFTDEAFF.

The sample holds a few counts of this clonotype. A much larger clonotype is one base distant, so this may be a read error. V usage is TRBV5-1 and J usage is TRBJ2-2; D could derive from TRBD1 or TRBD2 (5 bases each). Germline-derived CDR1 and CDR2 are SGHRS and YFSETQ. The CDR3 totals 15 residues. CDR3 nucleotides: TGCGCCAGCAATCCTTCAGGGCTGAGCACCGGGAAGCTGTTTTTT. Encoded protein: CASNPSGLSTGKLFF.

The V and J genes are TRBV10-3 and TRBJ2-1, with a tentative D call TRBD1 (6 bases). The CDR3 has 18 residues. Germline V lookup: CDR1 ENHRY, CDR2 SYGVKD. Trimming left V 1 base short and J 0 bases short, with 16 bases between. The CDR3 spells CAISEWITGSTSYNEQFF. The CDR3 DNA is TGTGCCATCAGTGAGTGGATAACAGGGAGCACCTCCTACAATGAGCAGTTCTTC.

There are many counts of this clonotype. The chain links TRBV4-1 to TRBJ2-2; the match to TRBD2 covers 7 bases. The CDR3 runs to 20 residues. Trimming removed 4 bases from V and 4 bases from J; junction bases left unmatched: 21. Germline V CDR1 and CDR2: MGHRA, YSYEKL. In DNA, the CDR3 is TGCGCCAGCAGCCTTTCCCCCTTTCCAGTTCGCGGGGGATCCACCGGGGAGCTGTTTTTT. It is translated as CASSLSPFPVRGGSTGELFF.

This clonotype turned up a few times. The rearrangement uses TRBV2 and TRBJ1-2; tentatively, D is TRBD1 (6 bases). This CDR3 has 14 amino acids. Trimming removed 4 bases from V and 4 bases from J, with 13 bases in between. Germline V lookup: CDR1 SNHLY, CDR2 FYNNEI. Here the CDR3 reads CASSAQQGIYGYTF. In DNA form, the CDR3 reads TGTGCCAGCAGTGCCCAACAGGGAATCTATGGCTACACCTTC. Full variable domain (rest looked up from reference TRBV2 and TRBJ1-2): EPEVTQTPSHQVTQMGQEVILRCVPISNHLYFYWYRQILGQKVEFLVSFYNNEISEKSEIFDDQFSVERPDGSNFTLKIRSTKLEDSAMYFCASSAQQGIYGYTFGSGTRLTVV.

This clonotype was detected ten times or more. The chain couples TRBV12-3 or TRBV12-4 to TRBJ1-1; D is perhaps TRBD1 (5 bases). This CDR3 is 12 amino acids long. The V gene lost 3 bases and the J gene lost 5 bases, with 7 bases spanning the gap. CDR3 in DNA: TGTGCCAGCAGTTTTGAGGGGACTGAAGCTTTCTTT. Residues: CASSFEGTEAFF.

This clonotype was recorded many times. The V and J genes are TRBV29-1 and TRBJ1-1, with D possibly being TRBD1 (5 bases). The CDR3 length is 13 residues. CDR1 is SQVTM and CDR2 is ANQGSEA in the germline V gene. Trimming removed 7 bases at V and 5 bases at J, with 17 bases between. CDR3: CSASGGLGTEAFF. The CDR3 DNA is TGCAGCGCTTCCGGGGGTCTTGGGACTGAAGCTTTCTTT.

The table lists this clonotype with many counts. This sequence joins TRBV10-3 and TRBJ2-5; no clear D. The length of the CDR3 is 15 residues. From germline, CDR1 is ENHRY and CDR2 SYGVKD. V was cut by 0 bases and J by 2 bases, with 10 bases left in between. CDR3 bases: TGTGCCATCAGTGAGTCTCGGAGCGCACAAGAGACCCAGTACTTC. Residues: CAISESRSAQETQYF.

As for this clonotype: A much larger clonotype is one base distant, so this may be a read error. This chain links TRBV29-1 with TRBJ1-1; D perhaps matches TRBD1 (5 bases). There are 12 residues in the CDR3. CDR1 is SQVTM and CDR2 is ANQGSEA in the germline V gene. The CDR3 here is CSAPGLHTEASF. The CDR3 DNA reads TGCAGCGCCCCAGGGCTGCACACTGAAGCTTCCTTT.

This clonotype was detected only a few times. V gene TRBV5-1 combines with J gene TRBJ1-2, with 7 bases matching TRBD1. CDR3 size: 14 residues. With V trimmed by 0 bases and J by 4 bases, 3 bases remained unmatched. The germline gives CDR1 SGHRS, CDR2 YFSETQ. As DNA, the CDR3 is TGCGCCAGCAGCTTGGGACAGGGAGCCTATGGCTACACCTTC. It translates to CASSLGQGAYGYTF.

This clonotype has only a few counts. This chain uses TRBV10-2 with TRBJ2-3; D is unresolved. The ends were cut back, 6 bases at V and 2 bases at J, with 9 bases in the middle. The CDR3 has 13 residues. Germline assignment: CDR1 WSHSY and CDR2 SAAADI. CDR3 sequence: CASSGKFTDTQYF. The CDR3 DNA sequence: TGCGCCAGCAGCGGAAAGTTCACAGATACGCAGTATTTT.

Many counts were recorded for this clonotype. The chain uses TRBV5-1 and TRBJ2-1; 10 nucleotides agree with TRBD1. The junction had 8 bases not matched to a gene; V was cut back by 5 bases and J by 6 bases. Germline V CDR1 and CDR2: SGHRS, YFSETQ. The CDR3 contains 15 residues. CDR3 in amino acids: CASRRTRDRGNEQFF. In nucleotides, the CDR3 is TGCGCCAGCAGACGAACCAGGGACAGGGGCAATGAGCAGTTCTTC.

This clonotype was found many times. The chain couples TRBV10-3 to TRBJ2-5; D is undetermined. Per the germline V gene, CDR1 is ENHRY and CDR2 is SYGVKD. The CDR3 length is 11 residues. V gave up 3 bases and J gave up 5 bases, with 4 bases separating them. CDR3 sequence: CAISDAETQYF. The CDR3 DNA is TGTGCCATCAGTGATGCGGAGACCCAGTACTTC.